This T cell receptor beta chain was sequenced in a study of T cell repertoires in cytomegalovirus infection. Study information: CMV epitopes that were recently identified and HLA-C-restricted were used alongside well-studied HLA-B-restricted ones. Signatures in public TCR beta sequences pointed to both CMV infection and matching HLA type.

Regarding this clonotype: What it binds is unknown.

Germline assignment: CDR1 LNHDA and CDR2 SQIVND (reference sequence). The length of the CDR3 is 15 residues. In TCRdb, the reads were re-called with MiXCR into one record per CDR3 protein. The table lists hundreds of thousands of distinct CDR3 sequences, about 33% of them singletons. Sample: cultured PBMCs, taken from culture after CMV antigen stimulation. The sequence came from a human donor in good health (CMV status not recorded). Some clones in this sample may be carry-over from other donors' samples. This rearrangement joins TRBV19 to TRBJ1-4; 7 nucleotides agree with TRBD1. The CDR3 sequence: CGSSGTDAANEKLFF. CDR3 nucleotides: TGTGGCTCGTCCGGGACAGATGCGGCTAATGAAAAACTGTTTTTT.